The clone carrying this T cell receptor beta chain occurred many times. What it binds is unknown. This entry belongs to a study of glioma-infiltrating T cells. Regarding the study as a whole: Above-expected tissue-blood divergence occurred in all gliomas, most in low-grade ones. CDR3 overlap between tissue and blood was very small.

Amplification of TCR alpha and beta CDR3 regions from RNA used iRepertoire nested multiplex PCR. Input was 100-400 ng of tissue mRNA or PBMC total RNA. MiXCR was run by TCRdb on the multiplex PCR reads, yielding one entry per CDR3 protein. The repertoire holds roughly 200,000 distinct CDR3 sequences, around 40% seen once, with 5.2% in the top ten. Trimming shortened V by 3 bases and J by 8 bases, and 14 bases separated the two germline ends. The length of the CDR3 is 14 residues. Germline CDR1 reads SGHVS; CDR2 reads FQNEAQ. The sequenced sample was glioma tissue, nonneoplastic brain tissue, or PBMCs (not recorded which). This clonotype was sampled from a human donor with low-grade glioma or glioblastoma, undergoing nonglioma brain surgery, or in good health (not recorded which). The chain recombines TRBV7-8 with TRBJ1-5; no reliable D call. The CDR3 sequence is CASSLRTGFEPQHF. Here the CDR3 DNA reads TGTGCCAGCAGCTTGAGGACGGGGTTTGAGCCCCAGCATTTT.